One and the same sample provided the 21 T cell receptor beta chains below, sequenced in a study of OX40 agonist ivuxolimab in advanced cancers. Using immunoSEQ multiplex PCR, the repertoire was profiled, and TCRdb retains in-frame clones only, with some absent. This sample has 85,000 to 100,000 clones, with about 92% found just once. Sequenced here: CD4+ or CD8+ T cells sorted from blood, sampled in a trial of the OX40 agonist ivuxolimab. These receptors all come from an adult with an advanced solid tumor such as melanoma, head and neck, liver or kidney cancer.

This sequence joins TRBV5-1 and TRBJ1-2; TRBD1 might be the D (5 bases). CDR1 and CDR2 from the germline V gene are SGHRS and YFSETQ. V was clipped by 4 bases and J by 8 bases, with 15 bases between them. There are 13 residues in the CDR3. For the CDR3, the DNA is TGCGCCAGCAGCCAAGGGACCCAGGAAGGCTACACCTTC. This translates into CASSQGTQEGYTF.

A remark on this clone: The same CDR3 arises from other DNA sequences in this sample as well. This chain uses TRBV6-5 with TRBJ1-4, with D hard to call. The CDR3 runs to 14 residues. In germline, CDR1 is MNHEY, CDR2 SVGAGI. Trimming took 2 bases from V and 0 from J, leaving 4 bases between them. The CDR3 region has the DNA TGTGCCAGCAGTTACAGTGCAACTAATGAAAAACTGTTTTTT. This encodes CASSYSATNEKLFF.

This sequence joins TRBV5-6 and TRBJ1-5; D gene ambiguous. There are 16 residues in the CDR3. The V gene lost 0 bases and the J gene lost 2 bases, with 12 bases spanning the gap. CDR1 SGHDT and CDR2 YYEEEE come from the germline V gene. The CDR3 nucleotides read TGTGCCAGCAGCTTGGGCCCTGCAGAAGGCAATCAGCCCCAGCATTTT. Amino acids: CASSLGPAEGNQPQHF.

CDR3 sequence (DNA): TGTGCCAGCAGTTTAGGGACCCTTCAGTACTTC. Protein: CASSLGTLQYF. This chain connects TRBV28 to TRBJ2-4; perhaps D is TRBD1 or TRBD2 (5 bases each). V gave up 2 bases and J gave up 11 bases, with 7 bases separating them. The CDR3 sequence is 11 residues long. Germline V lookup: CDR1 MDHEN, CDR2 SYDVKM.

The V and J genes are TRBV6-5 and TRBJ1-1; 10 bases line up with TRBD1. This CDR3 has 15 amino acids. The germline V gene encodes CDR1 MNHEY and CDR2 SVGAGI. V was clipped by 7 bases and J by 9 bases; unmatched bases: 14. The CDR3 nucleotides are TGTGCCAGCAATCTTCTCCGGGACAGGGGACAGAAAGCTTTCTTT. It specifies CASNLLRDRGQKAFF.

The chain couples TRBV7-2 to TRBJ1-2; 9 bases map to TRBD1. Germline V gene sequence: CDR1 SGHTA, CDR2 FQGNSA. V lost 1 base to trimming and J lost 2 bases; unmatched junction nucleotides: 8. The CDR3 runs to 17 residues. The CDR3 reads CASSLVVGGQGNYGYTF. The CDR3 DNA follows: TGTGCCAGCAGCTTAGTTGTCGGTGGACAGGGGAACTATGGCTACACCTTC. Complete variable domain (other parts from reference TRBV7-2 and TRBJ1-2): GAGVSQSPSNKVTEKGKDVELRCDPISGHTALYWYRQSLGQGLEFLIYFQGNSAPDKSGLPSDRFSAERTGGSVSTLTIQRTQQEDSAVYLCASSLVVGGQGNYGYTFGSGTRLTVV.

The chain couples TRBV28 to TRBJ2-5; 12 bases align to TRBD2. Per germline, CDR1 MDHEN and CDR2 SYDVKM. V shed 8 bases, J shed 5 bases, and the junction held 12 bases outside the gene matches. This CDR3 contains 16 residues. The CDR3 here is CASRTRTSGILETQYF. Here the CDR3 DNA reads TGTGCCAGCCGAACCAGGACTAGCGGGATTCTTGAGACCCAGTACTTC.

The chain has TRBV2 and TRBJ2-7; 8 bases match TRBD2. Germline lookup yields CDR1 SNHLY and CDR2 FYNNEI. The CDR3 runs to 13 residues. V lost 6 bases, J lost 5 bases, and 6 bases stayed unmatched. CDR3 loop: CASRAGEFHEQYV. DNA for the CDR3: TGTGCCAGCAGAGCGGGAGAATTCCACGAGCAGTACGTC.

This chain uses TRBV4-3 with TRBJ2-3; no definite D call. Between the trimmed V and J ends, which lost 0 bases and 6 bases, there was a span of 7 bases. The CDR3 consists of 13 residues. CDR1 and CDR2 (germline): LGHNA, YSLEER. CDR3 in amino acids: CASSQDGRDTQYF. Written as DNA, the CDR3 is TGCGCCAGCAGCCAAGACGGCAGGGATACGCAGTATTTT.

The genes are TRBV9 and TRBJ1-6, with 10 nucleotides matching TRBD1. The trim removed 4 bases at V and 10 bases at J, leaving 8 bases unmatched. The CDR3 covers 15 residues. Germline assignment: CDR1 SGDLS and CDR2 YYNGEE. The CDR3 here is CASSSRDRGRSPLHF. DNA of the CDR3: TGTGCCAGCAGCTCCCGGGACAGGGGTAGATCACCCCTCCACTTT. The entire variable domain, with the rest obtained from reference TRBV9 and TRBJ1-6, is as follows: DSGVTQTPKHLITATGQRVTLRCSPRSGDLSVYWYQQSLDQGLQFLIQYYNGEERAKGNILERFSAQQFPDLHSELNLSSLELGDSALYFCASSSRDRGRSPLHFGNGTRLTVT.

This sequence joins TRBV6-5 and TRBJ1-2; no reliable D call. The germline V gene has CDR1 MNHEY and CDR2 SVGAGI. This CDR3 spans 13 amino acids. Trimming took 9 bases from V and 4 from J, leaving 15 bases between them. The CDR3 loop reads CASMSWEFYGYTF. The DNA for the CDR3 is TGTGCCAGTATGTCTTGGGAATTCTATGGCTACACCTTC.

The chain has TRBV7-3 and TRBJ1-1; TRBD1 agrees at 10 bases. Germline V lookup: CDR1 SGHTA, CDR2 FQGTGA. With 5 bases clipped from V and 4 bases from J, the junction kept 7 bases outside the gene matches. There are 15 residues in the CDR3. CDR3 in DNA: TGTGCCAGCAGCCCGCGACAGGGGGCGGTCACTGAAGCTTTCTTT. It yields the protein CASSPRQGAVTEAFF.

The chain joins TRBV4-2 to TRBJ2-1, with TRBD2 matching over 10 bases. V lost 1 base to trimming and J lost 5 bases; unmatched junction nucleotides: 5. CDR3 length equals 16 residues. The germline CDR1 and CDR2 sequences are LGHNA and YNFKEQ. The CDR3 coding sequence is TGTGCCAGCAGCCAAGTTCTAGCGGGAGTAAACAATGAGCAGTTCTTC. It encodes CASSQVLAGVNNEQFF.

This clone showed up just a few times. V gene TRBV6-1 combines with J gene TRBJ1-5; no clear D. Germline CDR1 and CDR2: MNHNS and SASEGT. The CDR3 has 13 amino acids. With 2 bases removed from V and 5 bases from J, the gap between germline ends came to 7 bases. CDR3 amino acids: CASSEFAYQPQHF. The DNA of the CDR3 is TGTGCCAGCAGTGAATTCGCTTATCAGCCCCAGCATTTT.

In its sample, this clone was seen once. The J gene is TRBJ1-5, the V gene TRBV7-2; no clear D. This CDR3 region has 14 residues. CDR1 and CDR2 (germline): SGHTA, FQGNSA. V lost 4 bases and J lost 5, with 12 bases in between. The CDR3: CASSSDYRYQPQHF. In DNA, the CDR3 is TGTGCCAGCAGCTCAGATTACAGATATCAGCCCCAGCATTTT.

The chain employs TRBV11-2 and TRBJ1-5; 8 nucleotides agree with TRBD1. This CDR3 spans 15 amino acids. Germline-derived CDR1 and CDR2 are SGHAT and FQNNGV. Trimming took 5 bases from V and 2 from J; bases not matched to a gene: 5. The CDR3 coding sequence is TGTGCCAGCAGCGTGACAGGGGATGGCAATCAGCCCCAGCATTTT. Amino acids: CASSVTGDGNQPQHF.

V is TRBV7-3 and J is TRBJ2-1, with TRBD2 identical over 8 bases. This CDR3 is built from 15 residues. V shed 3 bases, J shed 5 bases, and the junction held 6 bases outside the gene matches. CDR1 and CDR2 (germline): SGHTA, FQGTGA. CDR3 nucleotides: TGTGCCAGCAGCTTGGGACTAGGGCAGAACAATGAGCAGTTCTTC. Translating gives CASSLGLGQNNEQFF.

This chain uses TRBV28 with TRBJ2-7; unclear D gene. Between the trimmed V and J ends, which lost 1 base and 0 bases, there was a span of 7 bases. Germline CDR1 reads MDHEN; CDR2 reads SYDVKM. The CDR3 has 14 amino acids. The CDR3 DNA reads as TGTGCCAGCAGTTTATCTACGGTCTCCTACGAGCAGTACTTC. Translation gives CASSLSTVSYEQYF.

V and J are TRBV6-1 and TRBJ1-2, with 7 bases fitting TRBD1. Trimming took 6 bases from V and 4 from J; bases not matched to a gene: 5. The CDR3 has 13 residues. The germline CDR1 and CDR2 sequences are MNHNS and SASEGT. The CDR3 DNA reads TGTGCCAGCAGGCTGACAGGGACCTATGGCTACACCTTC. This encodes CASRLTGTYGYTF.

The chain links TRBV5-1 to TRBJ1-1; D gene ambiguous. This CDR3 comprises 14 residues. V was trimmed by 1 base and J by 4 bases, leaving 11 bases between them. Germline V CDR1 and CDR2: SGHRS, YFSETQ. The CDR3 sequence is CASSLFRGSTEAFF. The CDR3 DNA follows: TGCGCCAGCAGCTTGTTTCGGGGATCCACTGAAGCTTTCTTT.

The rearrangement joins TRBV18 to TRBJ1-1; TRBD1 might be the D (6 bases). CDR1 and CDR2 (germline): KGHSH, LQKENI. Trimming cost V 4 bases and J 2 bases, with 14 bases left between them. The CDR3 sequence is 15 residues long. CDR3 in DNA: TGTGCCAGCTCACTCTCTGGGACACAAAACACTGAAGCTTTCTTT. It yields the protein CASSLSGTQNTEAFF.